This T cell receptor (beta chain) was captured by sequencing in a study of T cell changes during pregnancy in multiple sclerosis. Profiling relied on immunoSEQ multiplex PCR, and the TCRdb table lists in-frame clones only, not all of them. This sample has fewer than 85,000 clones, with about 91% found just once. The V gene's germline CDR1 is MNHEY and CDR2 SMNVEV (reference sequence). This CDR3 contains 16 residues. With V trimmed by 6 bases and J by 2 bases, 12 bases remained unmatched. The clonotype originates from a female donor with multiple sclerosis, enrolled in a pregnancy study. Sequencing was performed on peripheral blood, taken before pregnancy. V gene TRBV27 combines with J gene TRBJ2-5; 7 bases line up with TRBD1. CDR3 DNA: TGTGCCAGCAGCCCCTGGACAGGACCAGCACAAGAGACCCAGTACTTC. This codes for CASSPWTGPAQETQYF.